This note documents a single TCR beta chain sequence. Antigen unknown. The sample is drawn from a study of T cell responses to AZD1222 COVID-19 vaccine. General observations from the study: Baseline serostatus was positive in only a handful of AZD1222 recipients.

Method: immunoSEQ multiplex PCR; TCRdb's copy keeps in-frame clones and lacks some. The table has around 99,000 clones, over 80% seen once. This TCR came from an adult in good health. The specimen comprised peripheral blood, sampled on day 0 of AZD1222 vaccination.

CDR3 nucleotide sequence: TGTGCCAGCAGCGGGTCTGCAACTAATGAAAAACTGTTTTTT. Translation: CASSGSATNEKLFF. The V gene is TRBV27, the J gene TRBJ1-4; D not certain. The CDR3 runs to 14 residues. V was shortened by 6 bases and J by 0 bases, with 8 bases between the two germline ends. Per germline, CDR1 MNHEY and CDR2 SMNVEV (reference sequence).